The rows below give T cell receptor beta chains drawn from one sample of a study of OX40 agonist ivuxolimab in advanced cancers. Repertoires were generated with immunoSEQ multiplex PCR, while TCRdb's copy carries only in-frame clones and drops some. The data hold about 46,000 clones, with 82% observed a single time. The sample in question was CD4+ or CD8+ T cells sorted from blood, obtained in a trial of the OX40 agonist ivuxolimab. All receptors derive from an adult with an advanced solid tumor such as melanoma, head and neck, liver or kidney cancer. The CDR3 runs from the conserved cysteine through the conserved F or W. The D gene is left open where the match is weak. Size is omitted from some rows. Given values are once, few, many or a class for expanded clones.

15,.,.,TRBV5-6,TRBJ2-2,TGTGCCAGCAGCCCGACCGGCAGGGCGTCCGGGGAGCTGTTTTTT,CASSPTGRASGELFF
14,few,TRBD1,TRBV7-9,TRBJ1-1,TGTGCCAGCAGCCTACAGGGGGAGGACACTGAAGCTTTCTTT,CASSLQGEDTEAFF
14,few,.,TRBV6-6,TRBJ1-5,TGTGCCAGCAGTTACGCCGGGAACAATCAGCCCCAGCATTTT,CASSYAGNNQPQHF
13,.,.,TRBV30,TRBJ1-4,TGTGCCTGGAGTGGTCAGGGATATGAAAAACTGTTTTTT,CAWSGQGYEKLFF
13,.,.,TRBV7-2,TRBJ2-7,TGTGCCAGCAGCTCGGACTGGGCCTACGAGCAGTACTTC,CASSSDWAYEQYF
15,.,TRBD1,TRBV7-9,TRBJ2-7,TGTGCCAGCAGCTCAAACCGGGACAGACTACTTGAGCAGTACTTC,CASSSNRDRLLEQYF
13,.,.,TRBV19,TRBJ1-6,TGTGCCAGTAGCACAGGGTATAATTCACCCCTCCACTTT,CASSTGYNSPLHF
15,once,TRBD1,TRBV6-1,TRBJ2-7,TGTGCCAGCGAGTTCTGGGACAGAGACCGTTACGAGCAGTACTTC,CASEFWDRDRYEQYF
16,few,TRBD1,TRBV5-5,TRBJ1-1,TGTGCCAGCAGCCCGGACAGGGGGCGAACGAACACTGAAGCTTTCTTT,CASSPDRGRTNTEAFF
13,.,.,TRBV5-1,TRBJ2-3,TGCGCCAGCAGCCTGGGCCGGGACAATGCGCAGTATTTT,CASSLGRDNAQYF
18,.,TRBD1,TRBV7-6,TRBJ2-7,TGTGCCAGCAGCCAGGGGGCAGGACAGGGGTTTAGCTCCTACGAGCAGTACTTC,CASSQGAGQGFSSYEQYF
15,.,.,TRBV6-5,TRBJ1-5,TGTGCCAGCAGTTACGACCGAGGCATGGGTCAGCCCCAGCATTTT,CASSYDRGMGQPQHF
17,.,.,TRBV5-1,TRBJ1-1,TGCGCCAGCAGCTTGAGTGGGCATAACAGGTCGAACACTGAAGCTTTCTTT,CASSLSGHNRSNTEAFF
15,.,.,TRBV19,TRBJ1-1,TGTGCCAGTAGTATAGTAGCAAACGGGGGCACTGAAGCTTTCTTT,CASSIVANGGTEAFF
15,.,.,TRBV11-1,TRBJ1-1,TGTGCCAGCAGCTCCATATTAGGCTCGGTGACTGAAGCTTTCTTT,CASSSILGSVTEAFF
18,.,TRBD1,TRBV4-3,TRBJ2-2,TGCGCCAGCAGCCAAGTTCCGACGGGACAGGGGTACGCCGGGGAGCTGTTTTTT,CASSQVPTGQGYAGELFF
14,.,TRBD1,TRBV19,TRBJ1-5,TGTGCCAGTAGTTCAGACAGGGGCAATCAGCCCCAGCATTTT,CASSSDRGNQPQHF
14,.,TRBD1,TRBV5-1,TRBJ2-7,TGCGCCAGCAGCGACCGGGACAGGGCCTACGAGCAGTACTTC,CASSDRDRAYEQYF